This T cell receptor beta chain came from a study of blood T cell repertoires in COVID-19. Study-wide context: The United States, Italy and Spain were the sources of the acute and convalescent COVID-19 samples. T cells, B-cell-depleted T cells, or PBMCs supplied cDNA or gDNA.

How the authors handled the data: Scientists estimated how many nucleated cells there were by amplifying reference gene primers. The assay was immunoSEQ multiplex PCR, and TCRdb's table has in-frame clones only and misses some. V and J calls and clone size are given by that table; D and trimming were obtained from the DNA. Of 95,000 to 110,000 clones in the sample, approximately 88% were seen once. The V gene's germline CDR1 is MNHEY and CDR2 SMNVEV (reference sequence). The germline V and J ends were trimmed by 1 base and 7 bases, with 8 bases remaining between them. The CDR3 is made up of 13 amino acids.

The source material was peripheral blood. The chain is built from TRBV27 and TRBJ1-5; weak D call: TRBD1 (6 bases). The TCR originated in a man aged 35 to 55 with active or convalescent COVID-19. CDR3 sequence reads: CASSLYRDQPQHF. The CDR3 nucleotides are TGTGCCAGCAGTTTATACAGGGACCAGCCCCAGCATTTT.